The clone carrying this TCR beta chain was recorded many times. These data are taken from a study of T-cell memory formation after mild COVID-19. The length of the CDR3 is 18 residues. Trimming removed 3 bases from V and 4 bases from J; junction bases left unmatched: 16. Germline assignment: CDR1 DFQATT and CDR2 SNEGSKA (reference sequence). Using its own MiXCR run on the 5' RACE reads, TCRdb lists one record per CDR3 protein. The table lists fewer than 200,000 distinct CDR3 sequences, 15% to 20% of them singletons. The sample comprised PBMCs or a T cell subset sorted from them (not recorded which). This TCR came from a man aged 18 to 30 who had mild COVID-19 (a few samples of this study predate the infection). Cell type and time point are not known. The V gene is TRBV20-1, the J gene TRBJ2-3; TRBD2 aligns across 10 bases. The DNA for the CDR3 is TGCAGTGCTAGGGTTGCCCAGCGGGGGGGCCAGTCTGCAGATACGCAGTATTTT. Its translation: CSARVAQRGGQSADTQYF.